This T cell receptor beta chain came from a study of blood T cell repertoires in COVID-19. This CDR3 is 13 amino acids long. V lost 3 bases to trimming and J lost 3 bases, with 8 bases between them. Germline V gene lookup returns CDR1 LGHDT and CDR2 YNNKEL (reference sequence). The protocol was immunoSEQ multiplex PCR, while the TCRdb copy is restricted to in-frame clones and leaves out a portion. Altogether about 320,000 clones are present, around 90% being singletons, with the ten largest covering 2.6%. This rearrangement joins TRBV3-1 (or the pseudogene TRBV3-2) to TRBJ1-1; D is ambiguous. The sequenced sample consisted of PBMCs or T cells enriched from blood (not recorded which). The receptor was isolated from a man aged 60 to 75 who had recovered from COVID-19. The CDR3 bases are TGTGCCAGCAGCCACGTCCAGGACACTGAAGCTTTCTTT. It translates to CASSHVQDTEAFF.